This entry concerns a single T cell receptor beta chain. This entry is derived from a study of blood T cell repertoires in COVID-19. About the research overall: The United States, Italy and Spain were the sources of the acute and convalescent COVID-19 samples. T cells, B-cell-depleted T cells, or PBMCs provided the cDNA or gDNA that served as material.

This CDR3 spans 11 amino acids. Per germline, CDR1 SEHNR and CDR2 FQNEAQ (reference sequence). Trimming took off 2 bases at V and 7 bases at J, with 5 bases between the two ends. How the authors handled the data: Cell counts per sample came from amplifying reference gene primers. Sequencing used immunoSEQ multiplex PCR; TCRdb keeps in-frame clones, though not all of them. V, J and clone size reflect that table, while D and trimming were determined from the DNA. In the table there are about 58,000 clones, around 76% of which are singletons. Sequenced: peripheral blood. This clonotype originated in a human donor in a cohort sampled during active COVID-19. The V call is TRBV7-9, the J call TRBJ1-1; D is perhaps TRBD1 (5 bases). The CDR3 loop reads CASSLTGEAFF. CDR3 bases: TGTGCCAGCAGCTTAACAGGTGAAGCTTTCTTT.